The entry below gives a single TCR beta chain sequence along with its context. Antigen specificity is unknown. This specimen comes from a study of T cell responses to AZD1222 COVID-19 vaccine. Study-wide findings and caveats: Donors in the cohort were predominantly white British and more often female, and clonal diversity was possibly underestimated.

Only in-frame clones appear in the TCRdb table, and some are missing; sequencing was by immunoSEQ multiplex PCR. Of around 99,000 clones in the sample, roughly 92% are singletons; the top ten hold 8% to 8.5%. The CDR3 is made up of 14 amino acids. Germline CDR1 reads ENHRY; CDR2 reads SYGVKD. J was trimmed by 6 bases and V by 4 bases; bases with no gene match: 3. The receptor comes from an adult who received the AZD1222 COVID-19 vaccine. The sample here was peripheral blood, taken 28 days after the second AZD1222 dose. This rearrangement joins TRBV10-3 to TRBJ1-4; 9 bases are shared with TRBD1. The CDR3 bases are TGTGCCATCAGTGGGGGACAGGGAGATGAAAAACTGTTTTTT. It yields the protein CAISGGQGDEKLFF.